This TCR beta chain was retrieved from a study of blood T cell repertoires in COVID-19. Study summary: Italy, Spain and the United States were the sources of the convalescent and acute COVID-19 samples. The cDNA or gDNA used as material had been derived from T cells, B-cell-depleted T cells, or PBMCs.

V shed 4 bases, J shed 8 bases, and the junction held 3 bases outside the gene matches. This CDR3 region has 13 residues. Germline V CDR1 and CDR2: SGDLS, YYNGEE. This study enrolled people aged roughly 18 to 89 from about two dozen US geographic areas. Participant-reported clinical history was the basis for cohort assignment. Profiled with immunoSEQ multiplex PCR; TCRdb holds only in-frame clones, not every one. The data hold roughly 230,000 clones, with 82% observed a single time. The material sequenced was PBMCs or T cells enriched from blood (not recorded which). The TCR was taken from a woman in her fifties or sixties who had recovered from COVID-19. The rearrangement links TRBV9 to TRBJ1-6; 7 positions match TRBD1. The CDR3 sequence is CASSTGTDSPLHF. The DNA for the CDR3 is TGTGCCAGCAGCACTGGGACAGATTCACCCCTCCACTTT.